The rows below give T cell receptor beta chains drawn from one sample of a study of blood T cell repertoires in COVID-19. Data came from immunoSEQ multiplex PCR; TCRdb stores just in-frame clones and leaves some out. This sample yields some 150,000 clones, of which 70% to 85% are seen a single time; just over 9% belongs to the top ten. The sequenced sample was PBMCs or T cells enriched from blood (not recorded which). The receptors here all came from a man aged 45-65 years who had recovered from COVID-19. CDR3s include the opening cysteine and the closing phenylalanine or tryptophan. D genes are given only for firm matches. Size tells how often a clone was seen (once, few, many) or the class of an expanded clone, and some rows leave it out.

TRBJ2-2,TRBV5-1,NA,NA,CASNEGNTGELFF,TGCGCCAGCAATGAGGGGAACACCGGGGAGCTGTTTTTT
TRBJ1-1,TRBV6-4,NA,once,CAIGTVNTEAFF,TGTGCCATCGGGACTGTGAACACTGAAGCTTTCTTT
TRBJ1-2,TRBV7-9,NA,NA,CASSMSATAFPYGYTF,TGTGCCAGCAGCATGTCAGCGACAGCTTTCCCCTATGGCTACACCTTC
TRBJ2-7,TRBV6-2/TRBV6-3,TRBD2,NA,CASSYSSGGAYEQYF,TGTGCCAGCAGTTACTCTAGCGGGGGGGCCTACGAGCAGTACTTC
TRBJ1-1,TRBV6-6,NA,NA,CASSYGRGRDAFF,TGTGCCAGCAGTTATGGTCGGGGGAGGGACGCTTTCTTT
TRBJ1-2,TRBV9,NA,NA,CASSPGRFNYGYTF,TGTGCCAGCAGCCCCGGGAGGTTTAACTATGGCTACACCTTC
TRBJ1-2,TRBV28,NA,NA,CASSPALGETYGYTF,TGTGCCAGCAGCCCCGCACTCGGGGAGACCTATGGCTACACCTTC
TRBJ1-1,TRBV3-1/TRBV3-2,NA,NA,CASSAPGQPGTEAFF,TGTGCCAGCAGCGCACCGGGACAACCGGGAACTGAAGCTTTCTTT
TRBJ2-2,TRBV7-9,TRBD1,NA,CASSSGTGSTGELFF,TGTGCCAGCAGCTCCGGGACAGGGAGCACCGGGGAGCTGTTTTTT
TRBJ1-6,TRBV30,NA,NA,CAWSDRAPYNSPLHF,TGTGCCTGGAGTGACAGGGCTCCTTATAATTCACCCCTCCACTTT
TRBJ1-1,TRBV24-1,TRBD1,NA,CATSGTGGHEAFF,TGTGCCACCAGTGGGACAGGGGGCCACGAAGCTTTCTTT
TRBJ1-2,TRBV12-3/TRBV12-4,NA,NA,CASSEGGYTF,TGTGCCAGCAGCGAGGGCGGCTACACCTTC
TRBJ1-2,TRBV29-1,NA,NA,CSVFEGYTF,TGCAGCGTTTTTGAGGGCTACACCTTC
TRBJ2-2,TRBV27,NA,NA,CASSTTGNGELFF,TGTGCCAGCAGTACAACAGGGAACGGGGAGCTGTTTTTT
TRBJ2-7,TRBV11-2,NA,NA,CASSSAPGSDEQYF,TGTGCCAGCAGCTCGGCCCCGGGTAGCGACGAGCAGTACTTC
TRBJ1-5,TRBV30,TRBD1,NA,CAWSWPGTGRNQPQHF,TGTGCCTGGAGTTGGCCAGGGACAGGGAGGAATCAGCCCCAGCATTTT
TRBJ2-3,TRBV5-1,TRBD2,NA,CASSPSGADTDTQYF,TGCGCCAGCAGCCCCAGCGGGGCGGACACAGATACGCAGTATTTT
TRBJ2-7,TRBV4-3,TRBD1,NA,CASSQNRGLSEQYF,TGCGCCAGCAGCCAGAACAGGGGGCTTAGCGAGCAGTACTTC
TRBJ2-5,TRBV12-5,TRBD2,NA,CASGWRTSGPQETQYF,TGTGCTAGTGGTTGGAGGACTAGCGGGCCCCAAGAGACCCAGTACTTC
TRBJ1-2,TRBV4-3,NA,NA,CASSPSTATYGYTF,TGCGCCAGCAGCCCCTCGACAGCCACCTATGGCTACACCTTC
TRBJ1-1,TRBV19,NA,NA,CASRGAVNTEAFF,TGTGCCAGTAGGGGGGCAGTGAACACTGAAGCTTTCTTT
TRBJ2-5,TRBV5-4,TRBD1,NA,CASSPDRVPETQYF,TGTGCCAGCAGCCCCGACAGGGTCCCAGAGACCCAGTACTTC
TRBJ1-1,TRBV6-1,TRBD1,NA,CASSEAAWAGGAIAEAFF,TGTGCCAGCAGTGAAGCGGCCTGGGCAGGGGGCGCGATCGCTGAAGCTTTCTTT
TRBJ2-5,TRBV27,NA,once,CASSLGPSGTQYF,TGTGCCAGCAGTTTAGGCCCCTCGGGGACCCAGTACTTC
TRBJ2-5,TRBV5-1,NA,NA,CASSLAGQQETQYF,TGCGCCAGCAGCTTGGCCGGACAGCAAGAGACCCAGTACTTC
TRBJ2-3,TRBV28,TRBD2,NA,CASSYASSGGLDTQYF,TGTGCCAGCAGTTACGCCTCTAGCGGGGGGCTAGATACGCAGTATTTT
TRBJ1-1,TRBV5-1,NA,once,CASSSTTANTEAFF,TGCGCCAGCAGCTCCACGACAGCGAACACTGAAGCTTTCTTT
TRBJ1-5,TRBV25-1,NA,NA,CASSFGSNQPQHF,TGTGCCAGCAGTTTCGGGAGCAATCAGCCCCAGCATTTT
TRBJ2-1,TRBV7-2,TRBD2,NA,CASSLGLAGHEQFF,TGTGCCAGCAGCCTTGGACTAGCCGGGCATGAGCAGTTCTTC
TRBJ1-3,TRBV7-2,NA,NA,CASSLAVTTSGNTIYF,TGTGCCAGCAGCTTAGCGGTTACTACCTCTGGAAACACCATATATTTT
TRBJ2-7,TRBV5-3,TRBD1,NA,CARSWDRFLTYEQYF,TGTGCCAGAAGCTGGGACAGGTTCCTGACCTACGAGCAGTACTTC
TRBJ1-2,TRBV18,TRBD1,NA,CASAQPGQGNYGYTF,TGTGCCAGCGCACAGCCGGGACAGGGGAACTATGGCTACACCTTC
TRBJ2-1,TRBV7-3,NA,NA,CASSSPGNEQFF,TGTGCCAGCAGCTCCCCGGGCAATGAGCAGTTCTTC
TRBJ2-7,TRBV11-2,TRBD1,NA,CASSPRTGPNEQYF,TGTGCCAGCAGCCCCCGGACAGGACCTAACGAGCAGTACTTC
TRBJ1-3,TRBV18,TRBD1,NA,CASSPQGARAGNTIYF,TGTGCCAGCTCACCACAGGGGGCGCGAGCTGGAAACACCATATATTTT
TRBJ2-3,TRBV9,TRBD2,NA,CASSVESGGGKDTQYF,TGTGCCAGCAGCGTAGAGTCCGGCGGGGGGAAGGATACGCAGTATTTT
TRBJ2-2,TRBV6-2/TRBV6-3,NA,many,CASSYRDSSLDTGELFF,TGTGCCAGCAGTTACCGGGACTCGAGCTTAGACACCGGGGAGCTGTTTTTT
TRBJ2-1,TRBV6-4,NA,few,CASSDSSGSGDEQFF,TGTGCCAGCAGTGACTCTAGCGGTTCTGGTGATGAGCAGTTCTTC
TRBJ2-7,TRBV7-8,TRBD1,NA,CASRGDRTYEQYF,TGTGCCAGCAGGGGGGACAGGACCTACGAGCAGTACTTC
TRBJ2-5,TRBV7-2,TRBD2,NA,CASSVWTSGQETQYF,TGTGCCAGCAGCGTTTGGACTAGCGGGCAGGAGACCCAGTACTTC
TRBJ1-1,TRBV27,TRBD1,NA,CASSLTGGKEAFF,TGTGCCAGCAGTTTGACAGGGGGCAAAGAAGCTTTCTTT
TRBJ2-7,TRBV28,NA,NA,CASSPQPPGPYEQYF,TGTGCCAGCAGTCCCCAGCCCCCAGGGCCCTACGAGCAGTACTTC
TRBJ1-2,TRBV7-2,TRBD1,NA,CASSQGPGGGDYGYTF,TGTGCCAGCAGCCAGGGGCCAGGGGGTGGAGACTATGGCTACACCTTC
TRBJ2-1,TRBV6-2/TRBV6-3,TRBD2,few,CASSHLIAGGPSNEQFF,TGTGCCAGCAGCCACCTCATAGCGGGGGGGCCCAGCAATGAGCAGTTCTTC
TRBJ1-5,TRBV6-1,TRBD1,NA,CASSEHRGPGNQPQHF,TGTGCCAGCAGTGAGCACAGGGGGCCAGGCAATCAGCCCCAGCATTTT
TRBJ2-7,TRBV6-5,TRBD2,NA,CASIPGLAGEQYF,TGTGCCAGCATACCAGGACTAGCGGGGGAGCAGTACTTC
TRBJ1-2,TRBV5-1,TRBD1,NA,CASSPGQAGINYGYTF,TGCGCCAGCAGCCCTGGACAGGCCGGTATTAACTATGGCTACACCTTC
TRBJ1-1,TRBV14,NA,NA,CASSQDSSGYMNTEAFF,TGTGCCAGCAGCCAAGATTCTTCAGGCTATATGAACACTGAAGCTTTCTTT
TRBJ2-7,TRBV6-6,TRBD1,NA,CASSYARQGSNEQYF,TGTGCCAGCAGTTACGCCAGACAGGGATCGAACGAGCAGTACTTC
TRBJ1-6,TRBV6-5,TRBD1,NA,CASSYSGQGLNSPLHF,TGTGCCAGCAGTTACTCGGGACAGGGGCTTAATTCACCCCTCCACTTT
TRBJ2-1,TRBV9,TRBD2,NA,CASSVRTSGGHNEQFF,TGTGCCAGCAGCGTAAGGACTAGCGGGGGGCACAATGAGCAGTTCTTC
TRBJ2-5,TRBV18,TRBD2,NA,CASSRTSAPQETQYF,TGTGCCAGCTCACGGACTAGCGCCCCTCAAGAGACCCAGTACTTC
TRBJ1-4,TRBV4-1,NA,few,CASSAQGTEKLFF,TGCGCCAGCAGCGCTCAGGGGACGGAAAAACTGTTTTTT